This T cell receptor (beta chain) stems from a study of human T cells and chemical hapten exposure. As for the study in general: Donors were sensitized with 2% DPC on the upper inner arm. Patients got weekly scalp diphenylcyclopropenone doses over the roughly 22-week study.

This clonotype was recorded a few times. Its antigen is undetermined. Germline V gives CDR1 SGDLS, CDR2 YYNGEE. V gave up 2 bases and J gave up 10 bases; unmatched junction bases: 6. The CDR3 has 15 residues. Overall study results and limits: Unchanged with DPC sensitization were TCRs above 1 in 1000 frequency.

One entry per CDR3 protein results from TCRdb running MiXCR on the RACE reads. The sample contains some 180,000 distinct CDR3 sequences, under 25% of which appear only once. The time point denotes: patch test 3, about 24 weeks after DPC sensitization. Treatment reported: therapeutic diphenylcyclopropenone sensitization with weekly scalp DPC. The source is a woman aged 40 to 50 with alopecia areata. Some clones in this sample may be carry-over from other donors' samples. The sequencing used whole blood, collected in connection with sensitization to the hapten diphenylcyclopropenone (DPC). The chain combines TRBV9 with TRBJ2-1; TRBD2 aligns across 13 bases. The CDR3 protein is CASSVTSGGQGEQFF. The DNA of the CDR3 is TGTGCCAGCAGCGTGACTAGCGGGGGGCAAGGGGAGCAGTTCTTC.